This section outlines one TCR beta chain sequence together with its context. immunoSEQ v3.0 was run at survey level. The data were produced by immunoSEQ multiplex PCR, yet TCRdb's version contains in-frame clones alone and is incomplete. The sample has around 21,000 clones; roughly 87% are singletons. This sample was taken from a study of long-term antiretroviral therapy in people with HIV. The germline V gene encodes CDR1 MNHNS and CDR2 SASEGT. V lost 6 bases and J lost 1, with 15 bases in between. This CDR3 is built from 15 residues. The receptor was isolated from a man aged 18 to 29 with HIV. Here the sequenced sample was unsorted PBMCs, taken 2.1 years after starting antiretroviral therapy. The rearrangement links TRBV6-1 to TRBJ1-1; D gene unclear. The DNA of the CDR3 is TGTGCCAGCAGCCCCACCCCGGACTCGAACACTGAAGCTTTCTTT. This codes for CASSPTPDSNTEAFF.